This TCR beta chain was sequenced in a study of blood T cell repertoires in COVID-19 (dated by TCRdb to 2019 to 2021). As for the study more broadly: Samples from collaborators originated in the United States, Italy and Spain and spanned both the acute and convalescent phases of COVID-19. The material from the prospective study consisted of cDNA or gDNA derived from T cells, B-cell-depleted T cells, or PBMCs. A freely available public database, intended as a resource for researchers studying the immune response to SARS-CoV-2, is where the repertoires were released. Where HLA class I and class II types were available, the types were taken from metadata supplied by the sample provider, not from assay-based typing. Sample metadata almost always included a de-identified subject ID, COVID-19 status, age in years and sex. The dataset comprised deeply sampled blood TCRbeta repertoires from subjects exposed to, actively infected with, or recovered from COVID-19. The samples were drawn from two sources: the first 160 participants of the ongoing ImmuneRACE study, and over 1,000 subjects contributed by 6 global collaborators.

Enrolling through a virtual design, the prospective study's participants ranged in age from roughly 18 to 89 years and lived across about two dozen United States geographic areas. Cohort assignment in the prospective study relied on participant-reported clinical history from a screening survey and a study questionnaire. Exposed participants were defined as having been in contact with someone with a PCR-confirmed or clinician-diagnosed COVID-19 case within 2 weeks of study entry. In the prospective study, mobile phlebotomists collected whole blood, serum and a nasopharyngeal or oropharyngeal swab from each participant. Participants in the prospective study had the option to provide additional blood draws and questionnaires over a roughly 2-month period. Before DNA extraction, prospective study blood samples were shipped either frozen or at room temperature. Points on this clone: Its binding antigen is unknown. No clone much larger than this one lies a single base away; base qualities are absent.

Points the paper makes about the study in general: How much clinical and demographic metadata was included differed by source and by participant, and the metadata was provided uncurated.

TCRbeta CDR3 regions were amplified from genomic DNA using the immunoSEQ Assay, a bias-controlled multiplex PCR. In the paper's pipeline: Nucleated cell counts per sample were estimated from amplification of reference gene primers within the assay. To quantify the absolute abundance of each unique TCRbeta CDR3 rearrangement, sequence reads were collapsed and filtered. Productive Simpson clonality was computed per sample as the square root of Simpson's diversity index over productive rearrangements. The source is immuneACCESS, and TCRdb retained only in-frame sequences with V and J called. Part of the clones is not carried over; for the studies checked, unresolved V genes explain less than half of this, and the remainder is unexplained. V, J and clone size are taken as reported in that table, and D and trimming were inferred from the DNA itself. The sample table contains 240,000 or so clones; only one count was recorded for over 80% of them. Approximately 0.9% of the sample comes from the top ten.

Specimen: PBMCs or T cells enriched from blood (not recorded which). The sequence was obtained from a man aged 45-65 years who had been exposed to COVID-19.

The CDR3 protein is CASSRAGTEAFF. The nucleotide sequence is TGTGCCAGCAGTAGGGCGGGAACTGAAGCTTTCTTT. This chain joins TRBV28 to TRBJ1-1; no D segment can be confidently identified. Looking up the germline V gene yields CDR1 MDHEN and CDR2 SYDVKM. Inclusive of the bounding cysteine and phenylalanine, the CDR3 is 12 residues long. The entry retains the CDR3 DNA only, 36 bases that are in frame from base 1. V and J are truncated by 5 bases and 5 bases respectively, leaving an intervening sequence of 9 bases.